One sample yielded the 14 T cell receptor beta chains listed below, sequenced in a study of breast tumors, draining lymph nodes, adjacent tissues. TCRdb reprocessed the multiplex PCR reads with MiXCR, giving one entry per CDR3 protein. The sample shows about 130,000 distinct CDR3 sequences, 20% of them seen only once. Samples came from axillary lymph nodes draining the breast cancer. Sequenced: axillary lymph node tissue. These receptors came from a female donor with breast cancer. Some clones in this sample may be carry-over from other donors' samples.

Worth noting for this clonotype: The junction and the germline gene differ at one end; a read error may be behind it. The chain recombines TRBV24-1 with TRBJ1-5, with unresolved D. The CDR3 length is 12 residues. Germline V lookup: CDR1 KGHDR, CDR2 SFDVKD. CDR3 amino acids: CATSDRNQPQQF. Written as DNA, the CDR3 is TGTGCCACCAGTGATCGGAATCAGCCCCAGCAGTTT.

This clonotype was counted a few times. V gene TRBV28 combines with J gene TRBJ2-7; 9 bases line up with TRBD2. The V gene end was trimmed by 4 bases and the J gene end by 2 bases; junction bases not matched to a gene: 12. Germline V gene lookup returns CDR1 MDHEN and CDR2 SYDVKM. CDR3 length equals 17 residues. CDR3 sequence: CASSSVGAGGGTYEQYF. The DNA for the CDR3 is TGTGCCAGCAGTTCGGTCGGAGCGGGAGGAGGTACCTACGAGCAGTACTTC.

The CDR3 is CASSPSTGPNEKLFF. In DNA, the CDR3 is TGTGCCAGCAGCCCCTCAACAGGGCCTAATGAAAAACTGTTTTTT. The rearrangement joins TRBV28 to TRBJ1-4; maybe TRBD1 (6 bases). Germline V lookup: CDR1 MDHEN, CDR2 SYDVKM. Trimming shortened V by 6 bases and J by 3 bases, and 14 bases separated the two germline ends. The length of the CDR3 is 15 residues.

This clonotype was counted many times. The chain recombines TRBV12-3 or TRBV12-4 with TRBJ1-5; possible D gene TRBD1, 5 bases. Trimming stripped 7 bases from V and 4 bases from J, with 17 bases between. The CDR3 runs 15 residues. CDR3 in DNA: TGTGCCAGCAAGCGACTGGGACTTTTGAATCAGCCCCAGCATTTT. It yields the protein CASKRLGLLNQPQHF.

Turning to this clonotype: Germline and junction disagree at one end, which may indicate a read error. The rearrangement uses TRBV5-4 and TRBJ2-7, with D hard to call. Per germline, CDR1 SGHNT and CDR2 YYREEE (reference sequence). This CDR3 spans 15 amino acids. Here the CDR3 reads CASGLGTLLTYEQYF. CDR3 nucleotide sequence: TGTGCCAGCGGCTTGGGTACCCTTTTGACCTACGAGCAGTACTTC. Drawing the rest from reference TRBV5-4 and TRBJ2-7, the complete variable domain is ETGVTQSPTHLIKTRGQQVTLRCSSQSGHNTVSWYQQALGQGPQFIFQYYREEENGRGNFPPRFSGLQFPNYSSELNVNALELDDSALYLCASGLGTLLTYEQYFGPGTRLTVT.

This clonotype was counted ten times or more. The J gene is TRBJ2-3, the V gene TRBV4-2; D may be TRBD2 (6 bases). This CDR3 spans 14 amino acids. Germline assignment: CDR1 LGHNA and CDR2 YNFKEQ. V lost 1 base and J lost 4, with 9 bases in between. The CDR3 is CASSQGEAADTQYF. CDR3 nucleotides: TGTGCCAGCAGCCAAGGGGAGGCCGCAGATACGCAGTATTTT.

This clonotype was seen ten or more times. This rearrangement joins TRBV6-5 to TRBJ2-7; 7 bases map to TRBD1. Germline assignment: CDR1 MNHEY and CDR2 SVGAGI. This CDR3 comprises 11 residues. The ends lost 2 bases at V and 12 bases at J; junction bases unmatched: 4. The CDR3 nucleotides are TGTGCCAGCAGTTACAGGGGGCGCCCGTACTTC. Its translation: CASSYRGRPYF.

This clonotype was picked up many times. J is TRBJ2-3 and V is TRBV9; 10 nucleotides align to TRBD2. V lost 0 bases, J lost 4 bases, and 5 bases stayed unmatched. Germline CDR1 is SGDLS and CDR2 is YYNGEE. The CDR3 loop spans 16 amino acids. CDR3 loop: CASSVGAGGISDTQYF. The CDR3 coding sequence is TGTGCCAGCAGCGTAGGAGCGGGGGGGATCTCAGATACGCAGTATTTT.

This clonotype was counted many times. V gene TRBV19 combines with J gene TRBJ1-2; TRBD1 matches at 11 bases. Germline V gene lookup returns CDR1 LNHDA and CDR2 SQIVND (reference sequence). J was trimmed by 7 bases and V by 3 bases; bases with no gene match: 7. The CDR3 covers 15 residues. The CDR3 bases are TGTGCCAGTAGTATCCCCGGACAGGGGGCTAGTGGCTACACCTTC. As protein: CASSIPGQGASGYTF.

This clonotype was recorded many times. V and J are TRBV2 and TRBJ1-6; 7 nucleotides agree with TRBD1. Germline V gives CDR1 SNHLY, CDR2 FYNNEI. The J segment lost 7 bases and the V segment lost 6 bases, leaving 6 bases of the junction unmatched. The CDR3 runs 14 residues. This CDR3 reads CASRLTGVNSPLHF. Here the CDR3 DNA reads TGTGCCAGCAGGCTCACAGGGGTGAATTCACCCCTCCACTTT.

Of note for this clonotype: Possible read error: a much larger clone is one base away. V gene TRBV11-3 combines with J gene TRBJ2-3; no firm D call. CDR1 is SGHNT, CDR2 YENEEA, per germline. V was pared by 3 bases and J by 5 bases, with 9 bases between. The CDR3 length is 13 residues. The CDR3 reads CASSFRGVDTQYF. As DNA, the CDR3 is TGTGCCAGCAGCTTTCGCGGTGTAGATACGCAGTATTTT. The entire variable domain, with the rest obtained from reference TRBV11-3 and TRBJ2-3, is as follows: EAGVVQSPRYKIIEKKQPVAFWCNPISGHNTLYWYLQNLGQGPELLIRYENEEAVDDSQLPKDRFSAERLKGVDSTLKIQPAELGDSAVYLCASSFRGVDTQYFGPGTRLTVL.

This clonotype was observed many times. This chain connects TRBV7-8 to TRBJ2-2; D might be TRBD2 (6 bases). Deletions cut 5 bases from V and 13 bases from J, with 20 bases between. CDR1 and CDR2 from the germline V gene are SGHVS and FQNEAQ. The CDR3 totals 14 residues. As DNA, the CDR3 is TGTGCCAGCAGCCCTCATGGAGGGGAAAACTTGCTGTTTTTT. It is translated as CASSPHGGENLLFF.

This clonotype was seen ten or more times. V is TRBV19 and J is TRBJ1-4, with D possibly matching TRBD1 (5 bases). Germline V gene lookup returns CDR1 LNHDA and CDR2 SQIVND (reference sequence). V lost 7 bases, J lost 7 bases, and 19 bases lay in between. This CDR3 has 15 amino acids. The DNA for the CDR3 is TGTGCCAGTACCCAAGGGGATGGTACGGGTGAAAAACTGTTTTTT. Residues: CASTQGDGTGEKLFF.

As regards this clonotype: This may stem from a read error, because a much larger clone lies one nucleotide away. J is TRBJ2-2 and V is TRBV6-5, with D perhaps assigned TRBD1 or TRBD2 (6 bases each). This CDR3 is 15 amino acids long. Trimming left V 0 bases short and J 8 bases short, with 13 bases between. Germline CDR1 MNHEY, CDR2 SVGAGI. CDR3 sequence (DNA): TGTGCCAGCAGTTACTCGGGGGGCCACGATGGGGAGCTGTTTTTT. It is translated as CASSYSGGHDGELFF.